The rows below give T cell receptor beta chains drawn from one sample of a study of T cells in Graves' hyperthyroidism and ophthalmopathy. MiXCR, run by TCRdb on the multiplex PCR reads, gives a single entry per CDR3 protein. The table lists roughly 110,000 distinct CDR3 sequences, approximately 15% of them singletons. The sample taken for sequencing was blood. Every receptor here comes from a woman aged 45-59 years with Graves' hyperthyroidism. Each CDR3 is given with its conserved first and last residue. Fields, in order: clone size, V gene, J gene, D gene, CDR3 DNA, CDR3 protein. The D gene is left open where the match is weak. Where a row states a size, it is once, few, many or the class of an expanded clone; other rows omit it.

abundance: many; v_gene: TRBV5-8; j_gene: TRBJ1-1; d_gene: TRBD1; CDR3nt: TGTGCCAGCAGCCAAGGGACAGACACTGAAGCTTTCTTT; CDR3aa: CASSQGTDTEAFF
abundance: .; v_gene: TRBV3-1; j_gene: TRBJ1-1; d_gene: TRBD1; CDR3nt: TGTGCCAGCAAACTAGGGGGCCCTAGGGATGGCACTGAAGCTTTCTTT; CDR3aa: CASKLGGPRDGTEAFF
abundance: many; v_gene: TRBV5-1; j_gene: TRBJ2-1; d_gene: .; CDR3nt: TGCGCCAGCAGCTTCCGGGCTATGGACAATGAGCAGTTCTTC; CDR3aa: CASSFRAMDNEQFF
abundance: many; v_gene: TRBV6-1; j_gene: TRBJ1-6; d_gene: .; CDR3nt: TGTGCCAGCATCCTCGATAATTCACCCCTCCACTTT; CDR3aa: CASILDNSPLHF
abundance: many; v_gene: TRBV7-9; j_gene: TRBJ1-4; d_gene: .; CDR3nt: TGTGCCAGCAGCTCCCGATTAGCTGCTAATGAAAAACTGTTTTTT; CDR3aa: CASSSRLAANEKLFF
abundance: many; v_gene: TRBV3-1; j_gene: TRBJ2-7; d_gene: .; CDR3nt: TGTGCCAGCAGCAAAATCAGCGTGGGGGGCTACGAGCAGTACTTC; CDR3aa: CASSKISVGGYEQYF
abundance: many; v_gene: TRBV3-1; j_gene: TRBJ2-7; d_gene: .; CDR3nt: TGTGCCAGCAGCCAAGATACTGGCAGGTACGAGCAGTACTTC; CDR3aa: CASSQDTGRYEQYF
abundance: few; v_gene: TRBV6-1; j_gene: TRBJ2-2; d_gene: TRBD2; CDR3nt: TGTGCCAGCAGTCGAGCGGGAGGGACCGGGGAGCTGTTTTTT; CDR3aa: CASSRAGGTGELFF
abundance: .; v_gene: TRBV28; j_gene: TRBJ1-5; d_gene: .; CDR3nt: TGTGCCAGCAGTTTTAGGTTAGGGAACAATCAGCCCCAGCATTTT; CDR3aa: CASSFRLGNNQPQHF
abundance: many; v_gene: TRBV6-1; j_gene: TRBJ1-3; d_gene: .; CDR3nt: TGTGCCAGCACCTGGACATCTGGAAACACCATATATTTT; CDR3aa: CASTWTSGNTIYF
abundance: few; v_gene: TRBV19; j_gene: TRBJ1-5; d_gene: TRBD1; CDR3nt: TGTGCCAGTAGTATCCAGGGGGCACGCTTCAATCAGCCCCAGCATTTT; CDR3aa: CASSIQGARFNQPQHF
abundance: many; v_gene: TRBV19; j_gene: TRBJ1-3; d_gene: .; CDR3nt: TGTGCCAGTAGCCCCGCGGGAAGGTTCTCTGGAAACACCATATATTTT; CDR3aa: CASSPAGRFSGNTIYF
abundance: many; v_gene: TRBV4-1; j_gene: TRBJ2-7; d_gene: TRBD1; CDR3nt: TGCGCCAGCAGCCAGACGACAGGGGGCGCCTACGAGCAGTACTTC; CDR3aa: CASSQTTGGAYEQYF
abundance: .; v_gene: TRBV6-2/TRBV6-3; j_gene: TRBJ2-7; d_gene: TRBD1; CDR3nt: TGTGCCAGCGGCCGGGACAGGGGCCCCTCCTACGAGCAGTACTTC; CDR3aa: CASGRDRGPSYEQYF
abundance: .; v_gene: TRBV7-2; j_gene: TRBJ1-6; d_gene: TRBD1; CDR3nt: TGTGCCAGCAGCGGTGACAGGGGTGGCAATTCACCCCTCCACTTT; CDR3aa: CASSGDRGGNSPLHF
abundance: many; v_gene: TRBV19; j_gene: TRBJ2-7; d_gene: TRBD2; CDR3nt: TGTGCCAGTAGCATCGGACTAGCGAATATCTACGAGCAGTACTTC; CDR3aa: CASSIGLANIYEQYF
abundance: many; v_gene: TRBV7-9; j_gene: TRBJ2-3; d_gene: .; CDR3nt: TGTGCCAGCAGCTTACTCCGCACAGATACGCAGTATTTT; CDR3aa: CASSLLRTDTQYF
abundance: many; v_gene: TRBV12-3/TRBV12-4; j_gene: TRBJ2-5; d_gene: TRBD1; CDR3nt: TGTGCCAGCACCAATTACCCAGGAGACAGGGGGCCTGGGGAGACCCAGTACTTC; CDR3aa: CASTNYPGDRGPGETQYF
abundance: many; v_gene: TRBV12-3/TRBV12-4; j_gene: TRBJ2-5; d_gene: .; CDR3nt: TGTGCCAGCAGTTTGGGGGCCGGCGGATTACAAGAGACCCAGTACTTC; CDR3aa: CASSLGAGGLQETQYF
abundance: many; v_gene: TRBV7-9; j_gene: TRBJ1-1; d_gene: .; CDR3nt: TGTGCCAGCAGCTTAGCGCAGGGCCTCAGGACTGAAGCTTTCTTT; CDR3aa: CASSLAQGLRTEAFF
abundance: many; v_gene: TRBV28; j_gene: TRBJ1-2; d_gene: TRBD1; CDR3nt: TGTGCCAGCAGTTTACGGGACAGGGTCTTGGGGGGCTACACCTTC; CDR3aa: CASSLRDRVLGGYTF
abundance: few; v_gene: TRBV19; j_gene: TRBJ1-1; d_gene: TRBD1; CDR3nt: TGTGCCAGTAGTATAAGGTGGGACAGGGGAAGGGCTGAAGCTTTCTTT; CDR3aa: CASSIRWDRGRAEAFF